This is a list of T cell receptor beta chains from one sample in a study of T cell responses to AZD1222 COVID-19 vaccine. The repertoire was sequenced with immunoSEQ multiplex PCR; TCRdb's copy has only in-frame clones and lacks some. The sample consists of about 130,000 clones, more than 70% of them appearing once. Here the sequenced sample was peripheral blood, taken on day 0 of AZD1222 vaccination. The receptors shown here come from an adult in good health. CDR3s include the opening cysteine and the closing phenylalanine or tryptophan. Fields, in order: D gene, clone size, V gene, J gene, CDR3 DNA, CDR3 protein. D genes are given only for firm matches. Size is omitted from some rows. Given values are once, few, many or a class for expanded clones.

TRBD2	once	TRBV29-1	TRBJ2-7	TGCAGCGTTGAAGATCCTAGCGGGAGTTTCTACGAGCAGTACTTC	CSVEDPSGSFYEQYF
.	.	TRBV4-3	TRBJ2-2	TGCGCCAGCAGCCAAGATCAGAGGGAAGCCGGGGAGCTGTTTTTT	CASSQDQREAGELFF
.	.	TRBV10-3	TRBJ1-1	TGTGCCATCAGTGATATCAGGGGGAACACTGAAGCTTTCTTT	CAISDIRGNTEAFF
TRBD2	.	TRBV28	TRBJ2-3	TGTGCCAGCCAAGCGGGAGCCGGGAGTACGCAGTATTTT	CASQAGAGSTQYF
.	.	TRBV27	TRBJ2-1	TGTGCCAGCAGTTTTTCCCAAAACTCCTACAATGAGCAGTTCTTC	CASSFSQNSYNEQFF
.	.	TRBV2	TRBJ2-3	TGTGCCAGCAGGCCGGTGGCAGATACGCAGTATTTT	CASRPVADTQYF
TRBD1	.	TRBV9	TRBJ1-2	TGTGCCAGCAGCGTAGCCTCACAGGGGGTCTATGGCTACACCTTC	CASSVASQGVYGYTF
.	once	TRBV3-1/TRBV3-2	TRBJ1-2	TGTGCCAGCAGCCCCACTCCTTCCCACCGCTTCGGCTACACCTTC	CASSPTPSHRFGYTF
TRBD1	medium-sized	TRBV6-4	TRBJ2-3	TGTGCCAGCAGTGGGACAGGGGGCACAGATACGCAGTATTTT	CASSGTGGTDTQYF
.	.	TRBV7-9	TRBJ1-1	TGTGCCAGCAGTCGGACAGATTTTGTTAGAGCTTTCTTT	CASSRTDFVRAFF
TRBD1	.	TRBV5-6	TRBJ1-1	TGTGCCAGCAGCTTGCCTCTTGCGCAGGGGGAAGAGGTCACTGAAGCTTTCTTT	CASSLPLAQGEEVTEAFF
.	once	TRBV5-1	TRBJ2-3	TGCGCCAGCAGCCCGGGGGGCGGGTTTAGCACAGATACGCAGTATTTT	CASSPGGGFSTDTQYF
.	few	TRBV30	TRBJ1-2	TGTGCCTGGAGGGGGGACGGATTTTACTATGGCTACACCTTC	CAWRGDGFYYGYTF
TRBD1	.	TRBV12-5	TRBJ1-1	TGTGCTAGTGGTTTGGTACTGGGGACAGTGAACACTGAAGCTTTCTTT	CASGLVLGTVNTEAFF
.	.	TRBV7-9	TRBJ1-6	TGTGCCAGCAGCTCCCCCCGGGACGTAGTATATTCACCCCTCCACTTT	CASSSPRDVVYSPLHF
.	.	TRBV7-2	TRBJ1-1	TGTGCCAGCAGCTTAGGGAGGGTGAACACTGAAGCTTTCTTT	CASSLGRVNTEAFF
.	.	TRBV28	TRBJ1-4	TGTGCCAGCAGTTTTCTCCAGGCAACTAATGAAAAACTGTTTTTT	CASSFLQATNEKLFF
TRBD2	.	TRBV4-2	TRBJ2-7	TGTGCCAGCAGCCAAGGGACTAGCGGGGGGGCCTACGAGCAGTACTTC	CASSQGTSGGAYEQYF
TRBD1	.	TRBV27	TRBJ1-1	TGTGCCAGCAGACGCGGCCCAGGGGGGGCACACACTGAAGCTTTCTTT	CASRRGPGGAHTEAFF
TRBD1	.	TRBV3-1/TRBV3-2	TRBJ2-7	TGTGCCAGCAGCCAAGCCATGGGACAGGGTATCTACGAGCAGTACTTC	CASSQAMGQGIYEQYF